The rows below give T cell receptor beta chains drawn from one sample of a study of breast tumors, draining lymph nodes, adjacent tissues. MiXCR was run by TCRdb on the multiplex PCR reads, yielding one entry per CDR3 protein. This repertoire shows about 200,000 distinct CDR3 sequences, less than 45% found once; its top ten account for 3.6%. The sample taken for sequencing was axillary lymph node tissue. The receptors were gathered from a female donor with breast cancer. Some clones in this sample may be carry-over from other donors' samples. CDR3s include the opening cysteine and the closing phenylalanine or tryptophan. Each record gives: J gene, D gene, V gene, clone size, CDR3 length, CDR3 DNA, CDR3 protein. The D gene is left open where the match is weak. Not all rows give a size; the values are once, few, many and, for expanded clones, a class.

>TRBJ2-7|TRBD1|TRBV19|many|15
TGTGCCAGTAGTACGCAGGACAGGGGGGCGTACGAGCAGTACTTC
CASSTQDRGAYEQYF
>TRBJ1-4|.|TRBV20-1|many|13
TGCAGTGCCCAGGGCACGGATAATGAAAAACTGTTTTTT
CSAQGTDNEKLFF
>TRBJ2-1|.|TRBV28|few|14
TGTGCCAGCAGTGGCCCCTGGGGTTCGGATGAGCAGTTCTTC
CASSGPWGSDEQFF
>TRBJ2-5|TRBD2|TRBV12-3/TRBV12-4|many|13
TGTGCCAGCAGTAGACTAGCGGGAGAGACCCAGTACTTC
CASSRLAGETQYF
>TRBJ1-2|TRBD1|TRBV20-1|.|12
TGCAGTGCTATGGGACAGCTCTATGGCTACACCTTC
CSAMGQLYGYTF
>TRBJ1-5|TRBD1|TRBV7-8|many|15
TGTGCCAGCAGCCTGGGACAGGGGGCCGATCAGCCCCAGCATTTT
CASSLGQGADQPQHF
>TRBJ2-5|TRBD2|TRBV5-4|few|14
TGTGCCAGCAGCCCCGGGGGGGCCACAGAGACCCAGTACTTC
CASSPGGATETQYF
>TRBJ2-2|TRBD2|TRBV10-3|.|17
TGTGCCATCAGTGGGGAGGGCCGGTATGGCTACACCGGGGAGCTGTTTTTT
CAISGEGRYGYTGELFF
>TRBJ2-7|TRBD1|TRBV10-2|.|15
TGCGCCAGCAGTGATGGACAGGGGGCCTTCTACGAGCAGTACTTC
CASSDGQGAFYEQYF
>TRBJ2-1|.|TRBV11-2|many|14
TGTGCCAGCAGCTCTCAGGCGGGTTCTCATGAGCAGTTCTTC
CASSSQAGSHEQFF
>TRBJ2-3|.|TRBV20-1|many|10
TGCAGTGCAGACACAGATACGCAGTATTTT
CSADTDTQYF
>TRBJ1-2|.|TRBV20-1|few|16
TGCAGTGCTGGAGATGAGCCCCCCGCGGGAGACGGTGGCTACACCTTC
CSAGDEPPAGDGGYTF
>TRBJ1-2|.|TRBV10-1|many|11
TGCGCCAGCAGTGACGGACGCGGCTACACCTTC
CASSDGRGYTF
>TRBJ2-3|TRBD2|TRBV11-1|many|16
TGTGCCAGCAGCTTAGCGGGCGGGAGGGCCCAAGATACGCAGTATTTT
CASSLAGGRAQDTQYF
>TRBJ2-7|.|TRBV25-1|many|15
TGTGCCAGCAGTGAAATAAGGGGACGGACCTACGAGCAGTACTTC
CASSEIRGRTYEQYF
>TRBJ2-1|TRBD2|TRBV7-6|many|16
TGTGCCAGCAGCTTAGTTGCTAGCGGGAGTTTCGATGAGCAGTTCTTC
CASSLVASGSFDEQFF
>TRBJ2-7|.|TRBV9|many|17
TGTGCCAGCAGACATTCTGAACAGGACCGCCAGGGGTACGAGCAGTACTTC
CASRHSEQDRQGYEQYF
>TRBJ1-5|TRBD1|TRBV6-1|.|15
TGTGCCAGCAGTGAAACAGGGGGGGACAATCAGCCCCAGCATTTT
CASSETGGDNQPQHF
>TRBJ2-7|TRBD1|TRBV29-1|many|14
TGCAGCGTGGAGGACAGGGAGGTACCCTACGAGCAGTACTTC
CSVEDREVPYEQYF
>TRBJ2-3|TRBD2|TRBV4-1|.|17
TGCGCCAGCAGCCAAGATGGGACTAGCGGGGCATCAGATACGCAGTATTTT
CASSQDGTSGASDTQYF
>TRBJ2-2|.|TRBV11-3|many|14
TGTGCCAGCAGCAACGGGTTATACACCGGGGAGCTGTTTTTT
CASSNGLYTGELFF
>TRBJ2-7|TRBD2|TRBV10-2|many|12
TGCGCCGTGTTAGCGGGAGGTAGCGAGCAGTACTTC
CAVLAGGSEQYF
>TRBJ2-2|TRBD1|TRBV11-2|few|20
TGTGCCAGCAGCTTAAAGCCCCGGACAGGGGGGCGCAGATACACCGGGGAGCTGTTTTTT
CASSLKPRTGGRRYTGELFF
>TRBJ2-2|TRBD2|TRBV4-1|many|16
TGCGCCAGCAGCCGCACGGGGGGGCAGAACACCGGGGAGCTGTTTTTT
CASSRTGGQNTGELFF
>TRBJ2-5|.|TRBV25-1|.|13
TGTGCCAGCAGTGCTAGCCGGGGGGAGACCCAGTACTTC
CASSASRGETQYF
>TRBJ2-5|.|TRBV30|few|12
TGTGCCGGCAAAGCCTCAGCGGGGACCCAGTACTTC
CAGKASAGTQYF
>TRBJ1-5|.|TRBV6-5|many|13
TGTGCCAGCAGTTACCAGGGTGATCAGCCCCAGCATTTT
CASSYQGDQPQHF
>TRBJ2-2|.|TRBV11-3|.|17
TGTGCCAGCTGGAGGGGTGACAGGGCAAAGAACACCGGGGAGCTGTTTTTT
CASWRGDRAKNTGELFF